The 14 T cell receptor beta chains presented below share a single source sample, sequenced in a study of human versus mouse CDR3 diversity and MHC coevolution. Clones were read by immunoSEQ multiplex PCR, and TCRdb kept only the in-frame ones, dropping some. Of about 83,000 clones detected, roughly 92% appear once; the ten largest clones hold about 0.14%. Material for sequencing was naive CD4+ T cells from blood. Described subset: CD45RO-negative CD62L-positive naive CD4 T cells. The receptors stem from a person between 25 and 75 years old in good health.

The V call is TRBV5-6, the J call TRBJ2-7; D not resolved. CDR1 is SGHDT, CDR2 YYEEEE, per germline. Deletions cut 3 bases from V and 2 bases from J, with 15 bases between. The CDR3 is 15 amino acids. The CDR3 sequence is CASSSLGDTTYEQYF. Here the CDR3 DNA reads TGTGCCAGCAGCTCACTTGGTGACACCACCTACGAGCAGTACTTC.

The chain has TRBV10-1 and TRBJ2-1; 11 bases are shared with TRBD2. The CDR3 sequence is 15 residues long. The V gene's germline CDR1 is WNHNN and CDR2 SYGVQD (reference sequence). V was clipped by 4 bases and J by 1 base; unmatched bases: 0. CDR3 loop: CASSGLAGSYNEQFF. CDR3 sequence (DNA): TGCGCCAGCAGTGGACTAGCGGGGTCCTACAATGAGCAGTTCTTC.

The J gene is TRBJ2-1, the V gene TRBV5-1; TRBD2 matches 16 bases. Losses at the gene ends were 0 bases for V and 2 bases for J; bases not matched to a gene: 5. This CDR3 has 19 residues. Germline CDR1 and CDR2: SGHRS and YFSETQ. CDR3 sequence (DNA): TGCGCCAGCAGCTTGGCCGCGGGACTAGCGGGAGGGACCTACAATGAGCAGTTCTTC. Translation: CASSLAAGLAGGTYNEQFF.

This clone was seen just once. The chain couples TRBV5-1 to TRBJ2-4; maybe TRBD2 (5 bases). Trimming stripped 4 bases from V and 1 base from J, with 15 bases between. Germline CDR1 and CDR2: SGHRS and YFSETQ. This CDR3 spans 16 amino acids. This CDR3 reads CASSPGGSGAKNIQYF. The CDR3, as DNA: TGCGCCAGCAGCCCCGGCGGTTCGGGGGCCAAAAACATTCAGTACTTC.

This chain connects TRBV9 to TRBJ1-1; the D is unclear. The V end lost 0 bases, the J end lost 3 bases, and 6 bases lay between the germline ends. From germline, CDR1 is SGDLS and CDR2 YYNGEE. CDR3 length: 13 amino acids. The DNA of the CDR3 is TGTGCCAGCAGCGTAGGGAGGGACACTGAAGCTTTCTTT. Protein: CASSVGRDTEAFF. The whole variable domain, remainder taken from reference TRBV9 and TRBJ1-1, is DSGVTQTPKHLITATGQRVTLRCSPRSGDLSVYWYQQSLDQGLQFLIQYYNGEERAKGNILERFSAQQFPDLHSELNLSSLELGDSALYFCASSVGRDTEAFFGQGTRLTVV.

The gene calls are TRBV9 and TRBJ2-1, with TRBD2 matching over 10 bases. The CDR3 spans 15 residues. Germline V gene lookup returns CDR1 SGDLS and CDR2 YYNGEE. Trimming took 4 bases from V and 3 from J; bases not matched to a gene: 4. CDR3 amino acids: CASSTRTSGYNEQFF. CDR3 in DNA: TGTGCCAGCAGCACCCGGACTAGCGGCTACAATGAGCAGTTCTTC.

The chain couples TRBV28 to TRBJ2-1, with TRBD2 matching over 10 bases. Trimming at V came to 4 bases and at J to 4 bases, leaving 4 bases not matched to a gene. The CDR3 is 15 residues long. In germline, CDR1 is MDHEN, CDR2 SYDVKM. The CDR3, as DNA: TGTGCCAGCAGTTCCGAGCGGGGGGGATACAATGAGCAGTTCTTC. It codes for CASSSERGGYNEQFF.

On this clone itself: The same CDR3 is also encoded by other DNA sequences in this sample. The V call is TRBV5-1, the J call TRBJ2-1; D may be TRBD2 (6 bases). CDR3 length: 15 residues. Trimming stripped 0 bases from V and 0 bases from J, with 7 bases between. From germline, CDR1 is SGHRS and CDR2 YFSETQ. CDR3 sequence (DNA): TGCGCCAGCAGCTTGGACGGGAGCTCCTACAATGAGCAGTTCTTC. It codes for CASSLDGSSYNEQFF.

The chain uses TRBV9 and TRBJ2-7, with D maybe TRBD2 (6 bases). The CDR3 is 16 residues long. Germline CDR1 reads SGDLS; CDR2 reads YYNGEE. V gave up 0 bases and J gave up 3 bases, with 16 bases separating them. The CDR3 nucleotides are TGTGCCAGCAGCGTAGGGCTGGGGCCGGGGGTCTACGAGCAGTACTTC. Its protein is CASSVGLGPGVYEQYF.

This chain connects TRBV5-4 to TRBJ2-5; D may be TRBD1 (6 bases). Germline CDR1 and CDR2: SGHNT and YYREEE (reference sequence). V lost 2 bases and J 5 bases, leaving 19 bases between the germline ends. The CDR3 is made up of 16 amino acids. The CDR3 bases are TGTGCCAGCAGCTTCGGACAAGAGCTAAGGGGGGAGACCCAGTACTTC. Protein: CASSFGQELRGETQYF.

The rearrangement links TRBV2 to TRBJ2-5; 12 bases map to TRBD2. Gene TRBJ2-7 matches the end of the DNA better, so the J call may be wrong. This CDR3 is 15 amino acids long. Germline assignment: CDR1 SNHLY and CDR2 FYNNEI. Here the CDR3 reads CASSKRTSGNYEQYF. The CDR3, as DNA: TGTGCCAGCAGTAAGCGGACTAGCGGGAACTACGAGCAGTACTTC.

The chain has TRBV10-2 and TRBJ2-5; 11 positions agree with TRBD2. This CDR3 comprises 13 residues. The ends lost 6 bases at V and 5 bases at J; junction bases unmatched: 2. In germline, CDR1 is WSHSY, CDR2 SAAADI. DNA of the CDR3: TGCGCCAGCAGGATAGCGGGGGGGGAGACCCAGTACTTC. Translated: CASRIAGGETQYF.

V is TRBV28 and J is TRBJ1-1; D not certain. V was cut by 7 bases and J by 7 bases, with 16 bases left in between. Germline V lookup: CDR1 MDHEN, CDR2 SYDVKM. This CDR3 has 13 residues. DNA for the CDR3: TGTGCCAGCACCCCCCTAGGAGCAATTGAAGCTTTCTTT. Its protein is CASTPLGAIEAFF.

The chain is built from TRBV25-1 and TRBJ2-1; TRBD1 matches 7 bases. Germline CDR1 is MGHDK and CDR2 is SYGVNS. With 6 bases clipped from V and 7 bases from J, the junction kept 3 bases outside the gene matches. The CDR3 is 12 amino acids. CDR3 nucleotides: TGTGCCAGCAGAAACAGGGGAAATGAGCAGTTCTTC. This codes for CASRNRGNEQFF.